Below, 12 T cell receptor beta chains from the same sample are listed, as sequenced in a study of blood T cells in healthy people across ages. Then a second PCR, running roughly 7 to 11 cycles, was carried out with a sample-barcoded 5' primer and a J-beta primer mix. TCRdb itself ran the 5' RACE reads through MiXCR, one entry per CDR3 protein. This table holds about 830,000 distinct CDR3 sequences, 60% to 80% found once. The sequenced sample consisted of blood. All receptors come from a man aged 30 to 45 in good health.

J is TRBJ2-5 and V is TRBV15, with TRBD1 as a possible D gene (6 bases). The germline V gene encodes CDR1 LNHNV and CDR2 YYDKDF (reference sequence). This CDR3 is 15 amino acids long. V lost 6 bases to trimming and J lost 4 bases, with 18 bases between them. The CDR3 DNA follows: TGTGCCACCAGAACTGGGGGCGCATGGAGAGAGACCCAGTACTTC. Amino acid sequence: CATRTGGAWRETQYF. The variable domain in full, with the rest retrieved from reference TRBV15 and TRBJ2-5, is DAMVIQNPRYQVTQFGKPVTLSCSQTLNHNVMYWYQQKSSQAPKLLFHYYDKDFNNEADTPDNFQSRRPNTSFCFLDIRSPGLGDTAMYLCATRTGGAWRETQYFGPGTRLLVL.

This chain uses TRBV27 with TRBJ2-1; D might be TRBD2 (6 bases). The V gene lost 3 bases and the J gene lost 6 bases, with 9 bases spanning the gap. This CDR3 comprises 13 residues. In germline, CDR1 is MNHEY, CDR2 SMNVEV (reference sequence). The CDR3 coding sequence is TGTGCCAGCAGTTTTGCGGGGATCAATGAGCAGTTCTTC. It is translated as CASSFAGINEQFF.

This clonotype was recorded a few times. V is TRBV29-1 and J is TRBJ2-7; D might be TRBD1 or TRBD2, each matching 5 bases. V lost 4 bases, J lost 5 bases, and 9 bases lay in between. Germline values: CDR1 SQVTM, CDR2 ANQGSEA. The CDR3 has 11 residues. The CDR3 DNA is TGCAGCGTTGTGAGGGGTCACGAGCAGTACTTC. The encoded protein is CSVVRGHEQYF.

This clonotype was seen once. V usage is TRBV18 and J usage is TRBJ2-3, with 9 nucleotides matching TRBD1. The junction had 3 bases not matched to a gene; V was cut back by 5 bases and J by 6 bases. Germline V CDR1 and CDR2: KGHSH, LQKENI. The CDR3 is 13 amino acids. This chain's CDR3 is CASSDDRGDTQYF. Written as DNA, the CDR3 is TGTGCCAGCTCAGACGACAGGGGGGATACGCAGTATTTT.

This sequence joins TRBV7-2 and TRBJ2-3; D unresolved. V gave up 9 bases and J gave up 2 bases, with 9 bases separating them. Germline assignment: CDR1 SGHTA and CDR2 FQGNSA. The CDR3 sequence is 12 residues long. The CDR3 DNA follows: TGTGCCAGTGCGGAACCCACAGATACGCAGTATTTT. Encoded protein: CASAEPTDTQYF.

This rearrangement joins TRBV5-1 to TRBJ2-1; 11 bases line up with TRBD2. V shed 5 bases and J 4 bases; nucleotides not matched to a gene: 8. The V gene's germline CDR1 is SGHRS and CDR2 YFSETQ. The CDR3 spans 16 residues. As DNA, the CDR3 is TGCGCCAGCAGTTCAATAGCGGGGGGGCCGTACAATGAGCAGTTCTTC. This gives the protein CASSSIAGGPYNEQFF.

This chain connects TRBV20-1 to TRBJ1-2, with D tentatively TRBD1 (6 bases). V lost 6 bases and J lost 5, with 19 bases in between. The CDR3 is 14 amino acids. Germline CDR1 DFQATT, CDR2 SNEGSKA (reference sequence). The CDR3 reads CSAQAVGGGYGYTF. Written as DNA, the CDR3 is TGCAGTGCCCAAGCGGTTGGAGGGGGATATGGCTACACCTTC.

The rearrangement uses TRBV20-1 and TRBJ2-7, with 9 bases matching TRBD2. Germline assignment: CDR1 DFQATT and CDR2 SNEGSKA (reference sequence). The CDR3 has 17 residues. The trim removed 6 bases at V and 2 bases at J, leaving 17 bases unmatched. This CDR3 is CSAVRSSGAEPPYEQYF. CDR3 DNA sequence: TGCAGTGCGGTACGCTCTAGCGGGGCCGAGCCCCCCTACGAGCAGTACTTC.

A few counts support this clonotype. The rearrangement uses TRBV30 and TRBJ1-1, with D maybe TRBD1 (6 bases). The CDR3 has 13 residues. The V and J ends lost 0 bases and 4 bases respectively, with 9 bases between them. From germline, CDR1 is GTSNPN and CDR2 SVGIG (reference sequence). The chain's CDR3 is CAWSVTGTTEAFF. CDR3 sequence (DNA): TGTGCCTGGAGTGTAACAGGGACCACTGAAGCTTTCTTT. The variable domain in full, completed from reference TRBV30 and TRBJ1-1, reads SQTIHQWPATLVQPVGSPLSLECTVEGTSNPNLYWYRQAAGRGLQLLFYSVGIGQISSEVPQNLSASRPQDRQFILSSKKLLLSDSGFYLCAWSVTGTTEAFFGQGTRLTVV.

The chain links TRBV6-6 to TRBJ2-7, with D maybe TRBD1 (6 bases). The CDR3 spans 14 residues. The germline CDR1 and CDR2 sequences are MNHNY and SVGAGI (reference sequence). Trimming removed 6 bases at V and 4 bases at J, with 16 bases between. The CDR3 protein is CASRNGGRTYEQYF. The CDR3 DNA sequence: TGTGCCAGCAGGAATGGGGGCCGGACGTACGAGCAGTACTTC.

This clonotype has a count of ten or more. The V and J genes are TRBV7-2 and TRBJ2-7, with D unclear. Per the germline V gene, CDR1 is SGHTA and CDR2 is FQGNSA. This CDR3 is built from 12 residues. V dropped 6 bases and J dropped 4 bases, with 10 bases sitting between them. CDR3: CASSLVLYEQYF. CDR3 coding DNA: TGTGCCAGCAGTTTGGTGCTTTACGAGCAGTACTTC.

This clonotype turned up a few times. The rearrangement joins TRBV5-1 to TRBJ2-5; tentatively, D is TRBD1 or TRBD2 (6 bases each). CDR1 SGHRS and CDR2 YFSETQ come from the germline V gene. There are 15 residues in the CDR3. Trimming shortened V by 1 base and J by 3 bases, and 13 bases separated the two germline ends. The CDR3 protein is CASSLTGALEETQYF. The CDR3 nucleotides read TGCGCCAGCAGCTTGACGGGGGCCCTAGAAGAGACCCAGTACTTC.